These 18 T cell receptor beta chains share one sample of origin, sequenced in a study of T-cell memory formation after mild COVID-19. TCRdb re-called the 5' RACE reads through MiXCR, storing one row per CDR3 protein. The repertoire consists of 300,000 to 350,000 distinct CDR3 sequences, with approximately 13% occurring once and the leading ten covering about a fifth. Sequenced material: PBMCs or a T cell subset sorted from them (not recorded which). All receptors come from a man younger than 35 who had mild COVID-19 (a few samples of this study predate the infection). Cell type and time point are not known.

The CDR3 here is CSVDRALSEGYTF. For the CDR3, the DNA is TGCAGCGTTGACAGGGCCCTCTCCGAGGGCTACACCTTC. The V call is TRBV29-1, the J call TRBJ1-2, with D possibly TRBD1 on 5 matching bases. From germline, CDR1 is SQVTM and CDR2 ANQGSEA. V lost 3 bases and J 8 bases, leaving 16 bases between the germline ends. The CDR3 runs 13 residues.

This clonotype turned up a few times. The gene calls are TRBV11-2 and TRBJ1-1; no reliable D call. Trimming stripped 5 bases from V and 7 bases from J, with 14 bases between. CDR1 SGHAT and CDR2 FQNNGV come from the germline V gene. The CDR3 is made up of 13 amino acids. The CDR3 coding sequence is TGTGCCAGCAGCAAGTACGGAGGCTTTGAAGCTTTCTTT. Translating it yields CASSKYGGFEAFF.

This clonotype was seen a few times. The chain joins TRBV5-1 to TRBJ1-1; a possible D gene is TRBD1 (6 bases). With 4 bases removed from V and 8 bases from J, the gap between germline ends came to 36 bases. CDR1 is SGHRS, CDR2 YFSETQ, per germline. CDR3 size: 20 residues. CDR3 DNA: TGCGCCAGCAGCGGGAGACAGGCAACCCATTCCGGATGGGAGGTCATAGAAGCTTTCTTT. Its translation is CASSGRQATHSGWEVIEAFF.

The table lists this clonotype with a few counts. This sequence joins TRBV5-1 and TRBJ1-2, with a possible D match to TRBD1 (5 bases). There are 13 residues in the CDR3. Trimming left V 1 base short and J 8 bases short, with 12 bases between. Germline values: CDR1 SGHRS, CDR2 YFSETQ. The CDR3 nucleotides are TGCGCCAGCAGCTTGCGGGGGGACGTAGGCTACACCTTC. Translation gives CASSLRGDVGYTF.

This clonotype occurred many times. The CDR3 reads CASSLQGPSNQPQHF. CDR3 coding DNA: TGTGCCAGCAGCCTACAGGGTCCTAGCAATCAGCCCCAGCATTTT. The rearrangement uses TRBV12-3 or TRBV12-4 and TRBJ1-5, with D perhaps matching TRBD1 (6 bases). V gave up 6 bases and J gave up 0 bases, with 12 bases separating them. The CDR3 consists of 15 residues.

The chain is built from TRBV6-5 and TRBJ1-3; D is undetermined. Germline lookup yields CDR1 MNHEY and CDR2 SVGAGI. The length of the CDR3 is 14 residues. Trimming removed 7 bases at V and 1 base at J, with 11 bases between. CDR3 region: CASKASRSGNTIYF. DNA of the CDR3: TGTGCCAGCAAGGCGAGCCGATCTGGAAACACCATATATTTT.

Ten or more counts support this clonotype. The chain combines TRBV20-1 with TRBJ1-2, with D unresolved. The CDR3 has 13 amino acids. Germline V gene lookup returns CDR1 DFQATT and CDR2 SNEGSKA (reference sequence). Trimming cost V 3 bases and J 7 bases, with 15 bases left between them. CDR3 in amino acids: CSARYTEPLGYTF. For the CDR3, the DNA is TGCAGTGCTAGGTACACAGAGCCCCTTGGCTACACCTTC.

The gene calls are TRBV7-3 and TRBJ2-7; D perhaps matches TRBD1 (6 bases). Germline V lookup: CDR1 SGHTA, CDR2 FQGTGA. The CDR3 spans 12 residues. V was pared by 2 bases and J by 6 bases, with 8 bases between. CDR3 nucleotides: TGTGCCAGCAGCTTATCAGGGGTCGAGCAGTACGTC. Encoded protein: CASSLSGVEQYV.

This clonotype was found a few times. V gene TRBV6-1 combines with J gene TRBJ2-3; 8 bases map to TRBD1. CDR1 is MNHNS and CDR2 is SASEGT in the germline V gene. V was clipped by 6 bases and J by 3 bases; unmatched bases: 8. The CDR3 sequence is 15 residues long. CDR3 loop: CASSQDRARTDTQYF. Written as DNA, the CDR3 is TGTGCCAGCAGCCAGGACAGGGCACGTACAGATACGCAGTATTTT.

The chain is built from TRBV6-6 and TRBJ2-3; 9 bases align to TRBD2. Germline loops: CDR1 MNHNY, CDR2 SVGAGI (reference sequence). The V gene end was trimmed by 8 bases and the J gene end by 5 bases; junction bases not matched to a gene: 14. The CDR3 totals 16 residues. The DNA of the CDR3 is TGTGCCAGCCTAAACCCTGGCGGGGGGGGTGGAGATACGCAGTATTTT. It is translated as CASLNPGGGGGDTQYF.

At least ten counts were recorded for this clonotype. The gene calls are TRBV5-1 and TRBJ1-1; D is undetermined. Germline lookup yields CDR1 SGHRS and CDR2 YFSETQ. The CDR3 length is 13 residues. V was shortened by 3 bases and J by 1 base, with 7 bases between the two germline ends. The CDR3 region has the DNA TGCGCCAGCAGCTCCCGGGGGAACACTGAAGCTTTCTTT. Amino acid sequence: CASSSRGNTEAFF.

The chain uses TRBV15 and TRBJ1-2, with D unclear. Germline CDR1 and CDR2: LNHNV and YYDKDF (reference sequence). The CDR3 is made up of 13 amino acids. Trimming stripped 1 base from V and 8 bases from J, with 11 bases between. The CDR3 sequence: CATSRAGLSGYTF. The CDR3 nucleotides are TGTGCCACCAGCAGAGCGGGGTTATCGGGCTACACCTTC.

Only a few counts were recorded for this clonotype. V usage is TRBV7-2 and J usage is TRBJ2-5, with 9 bases fitting TRBD2. CDR1 is SGHTA, CDR2 FQGNSA, per germline. V dropped 8 bases and J dropped 5; count of bases not matched to a gene: 9. The CDR3 runs to 14 residues. Here the CDR3 reads CASGEAGGRETQYF. The CDR3 nucleotides are TGTGCCAGCGGTGAAGCGGGGGGCAGGGAGACCCAGTACTTC.

This clonotype was seen a few times. This rearrangement joins TRBV25-1 to TRBJ2-3; a possible D gene is TRBD1 (5 bases). The CDR3 consists of 15 residues. Trimming left V 3 bases short and J 0 bases short, with 10 bases between. The germline V gene encodes CDR1 MGHDK and CDR2 SYGVNS. The CDR3 reads CASSDWAGSTDTQYF. The CDR3 DNA is TGTGCCAGCAGTGACTGGGCAGGGAGCACAGATACGCAGTATTTT.

Notes on this clonotype: Mismatch with germline at one junction end may stem from a read error. V is TRBV5-6 and J is TRBJ1-5, with D unresolved. CDR3 length equals 16 residues. The germline gives CDR1 SGHDT, CDR2 YYEEEE. The CDR3 DNA follows: TGTGTCAGCAGCCTCCACATCCGCGGTAGCAATCAGCCCCAGCATTTT. The encoded protein is CVSSLHIRGSNQPQHF.

On this clonotype itself: Its ends do not fully match the called genes, so a read error is possible. The CDR3 sequence is CASSHSQGAGDGYTF. The CDR3 nucleotides read TGTGCCAGCAGTCACTCTCAGGGGGCCGGCGATGGCTACACCTTC. The chain is built from TRBV6-6 and TRBJ1-2; 8 positions match TRBD1. The CDR3 is 15 residues long. CDR1 is MNHNY and CDR2 is SVGAGI in the germline V gene (reference sequence).

This clonotype occurred a few times. The chain has TRBV19 and TRBJ2-1; 15 nucleotides agree with TRBD2. Germline trimming cut 5 bases from V and 6 bases from J; bases unmatched to any gene: 11. This CDR3 contains 18 residues. Germline V lookup: CDR1 LNHDA, CDR2 SQIVND (reference sequence). CDR3 amino acids: CASSSRTSGGARGNEQFF. In nucleotides, the CDR3 is TGTGCCAGTAGTTCCCGGACTAGCGGGGGGGCCCGGGGCAATGAGCAGTTCTTC.

The chain joins TRBV5-1 to TRBJ1-2, with 8 bases identical to TRBD1. CDR1 and CDR2 from the germline V gene are SGHRS and YFSETQ. V was pared by 4 bases and J by 4 bases, with 6 bases of the junction left unmatched. The CDR3 loop spans 14 amino acids. CDR3 sequence: CASSTTTGGYGYTF. The DNA of the CDR3 is TGCGCCAGCAGCACCACTACAGGGGGCTATGGCTACACCTTC.